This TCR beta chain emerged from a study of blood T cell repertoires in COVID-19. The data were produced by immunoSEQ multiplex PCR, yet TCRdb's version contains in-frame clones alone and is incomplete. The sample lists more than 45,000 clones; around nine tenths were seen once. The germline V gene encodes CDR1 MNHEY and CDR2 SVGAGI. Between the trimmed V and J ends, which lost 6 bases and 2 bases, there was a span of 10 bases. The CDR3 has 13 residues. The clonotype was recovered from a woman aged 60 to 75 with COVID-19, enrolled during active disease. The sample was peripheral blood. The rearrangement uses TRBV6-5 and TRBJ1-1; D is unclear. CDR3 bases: TGTGCCAGCAGAACGACACGCAACACTGAAGCTTTCTTT. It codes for CASRTTRNTEAFF.